One T cell receptor beta chain is described in this entry. No cognate antigen has been identified for it. Base qualities are not provided; no much larger clone lies one nucleotide away. This record belongs to a study of blood T cell repertoires in COVID-19 (dated by TCRdb to 2019 to 2021). The study in broad terms: Samples from collaborators originated in the United States, Italy and Spain and spanned both the acute and convalescent phases of COVID-19. Where available, HLA class I and class II types were obtained from metadata supplied by the sample provider rather than from assay-based typing. Nearly every sample came with metadata listing a de-identified subject ID, COVID-19 status, age in years and sex. Deeply sampled blood TCRbeta repertoires from subjects exposed to, actively infected with, or recovered from COVID-19 were included in the dataset. The samples were drawn from the first 160 participants of the ongoing ImmuneRACE study and from some 1,300 subjects provided by 6 global collaborators. The prospective study material was composed of cDNA or gDNA derived from T cells, B-cell-depleted T cells, or PBMCs. A freely available public database, intended as a resource for researchers studying the immune response to SARS-CoV-2, is where the repertoires were released.

Study-wide conclusions, independent of this receptor: Clinical and demographic metadata were provided uncurated, with the amount varying by source and participant.

In Seattle, one collaborating source enrolled patients while the infection was active and tracked those patients longitudinally over the course of disease. Each collaborating institution followed its own protocols to collect whole blood in K2EDTA tubes. Collaborator samples were shipped for TCRbeta analysis as frozen whole blood, isolated PBMCs, or DNA extracted from either sample type. The CDR3 has 16 amino acids, counting the end cysteine and phenylalanine. The only DNA kept is the CDR3, 48 bases in frame from the first base. Unmatched junction bases come to 7, with V trimmed by 5 bases and J by 5 bases. The germline V gene encodes CDR1 MNHEY and CDR2 SVGAGI. The immunoSEQ Assay, a bias-controlled multiplex PCR, was used to amplify TCRbeta CDR3 regions from genomic DNA. From the authors' description of their analysis: The number of nucleated cells in each sample was estimated by amplification of reference gene primers within the assay. Sequence reads were collapsed and filtered to measure the absolute abundance of every unique TCRbeta CDR3 rearrangement. Productive Simpson clonality was computed per sample as the square root of Simpson's diversity index over productive rearrangements. This immuneACCESS table, as held by TCRdb, lists in-frame sequences with V and J called but not all clones. Of the missing ones, under half trace to an unresolved V gene in checked studies; the others have no known cause. The V and J calls and clone size come from that table; D and trimming were worked out from the DNA. The sample table shows hundreds of thousands of clones, and around 92% are seen once. The ten largest account for 3% of the sample.

The sequence links TRBV6-5 to TRBJ2-2; TRBD2 matches 11 bases in the middle. The sequenced sample was peripheral blood. The sequence came from a woman in her twenties or thirties with COVID-19, enrolled during active disease. The nucleotides are TGTGCCAGCAGTAACTTAGCGGGGGGGAGTACCGGGGAGCTGTTTTTT. Translation gives CASSNLAGGSTGELFF.